A single sample is the source of the 14 T cell receptor beta chains below, sequenced in a study of T cells in Graves' hyperthyroidism and ophthalmopathy. Amplified regions were TCR beta CDR3 sequences from RNA transcripts. HTBI primers were employed in a first-round RT-PCR of the TCR CDR3. Each CDR3 protein is one row after TCRdb ran MiXCR on the multiplex PCR reads. Of approximately 600,000 distinct CDR3 sequences listed, over 12% were seen once; the top ten hold about 7%. The material sequenced was blood. The receptors originated from a woman aged 18-29 years with Graves' ophthalmopathy.

This clonotype was observed at least ten times. The chain is built from TRBV7-3 and TRBJ2-3; D perhaps matches TRBD2 (5 bases). The V and J ends lost 2 bases and 1 base respectively, with 10 bases between them. Per germline, CDR1 SGHTA and CDR2 FQGTGA. This CDR3 contains 15 residues. The CDR3 DNA reads as TGTGCCAGCAGCTTAGTTAGGGAGCGCACAGATACGCAGTATTTT. Its protein is CASSLVRERTDTQYF.

This clonotype was detected ten times or more. The chain joins TRBV24-1 to TRBJ2-7; no clear D. Germline CDR1 KGHDR, CDR2 SFDVKD. Deletions cut 4 bases from V and 1 base from J, with 7 bases between. The length of the CDR3 is 13 residues. The CDR3 loop is CATSDGSSYEQYF. In nucleotides, the CDR3 is TGTGCCACCAGTGACGGGTCGTCCTACGAGCAGTACTTC.

This rearrangement joins TRBV20-1 to TRBJ2-7, with 9 bases fitting TRBD1. Trimming removed 2 bases from V and 4 bases from J; junction bases left unmatched: 6. The CDR3 extends over 14 amino acids. Looked up from germline, CDR1 is DFQATT and CDR2 is SNEGSKA (reference sequence). Here the CDR3 reads CSARTDRGRYEQYF. In nucleotides, the CDR3 is TGCAGTGCTAGAACCGACAGGGGGAGATACGAGCAGTACTTC.

This clonotype was observed a handful of times. The J gene is TRBJ2-3, the V gene TRBV14, with 11 bases matching TRBD2. Per the germline V gene, CDR1 is SGHDN and CDR2 is FVKESK. The CDR3 spans 19 residues. V was pared by 0 bases and J by 1 base, with 9 bases of the junction left unmatched. In DNA form, the CDR3 reads TGTGCCAGCAGCCAAGATCGGGTAGCGGGAGGGCCAGGCACAGATACGCAGTATTTT. It specifies CASSQDRVAGGPGTDTQYF.

This clonotype was detected a few times. This chain joins TRBV20-1 and TRBJ1-1, with a possible D match to TRBD1 (6 bases). V lost 0 bases to trimming and J lost 5 bases, with 13 bases between them. This CDR3 contains 14 residues. Per the germline V gene, CDR1 is DFQATT and CDR2 is SNEGSKA (reference sequence). The CDR3 protein is CSARDFRGDTEAFF. The CDR3 DNA follows: TGCAGTGCTAGAGATTTCAGGGGAGATACTGAAGCTTTCTTT.

The sample holds many counts of this clonotype. This chain joins TRBV7-8 and TRBJ2-6, with no clear D. CDR1 and CDR2 from the germline V gene are SGHVS and FQNEAQ. The CDR3 length is 14 residues. V was pared by 10 bases and J by 1 base, with 11 bases between. The chain's CDR3 is CAINRRSGANVLTF. The DNA for the CDR3 is TGTGCCATCAATAGACGGTCTGGGGCCAACGTCCTGACTTTC.

The genes are TRBV19 and TRBJ2-3; the match to TRBD2 covers 14 bases. The germline gives CDR1 LNHDA, CDR2 SQIVND (reference sequence). This CDR3 is 18 amino acids long. With V trimmed by 5 bases and J by 3 bases, 10 bases remained unmatched. The CDR3 protein is CASSSWTGTSGSTDTQYF. The CDR3 region has the DNA TGTGCCAGTAGTTCCTGGACCGGGACTAGCGGGAGTACAGATACGCAGTATTTT.

Concerning this clonotype itself: A clone one base away is much larger, so this may be a read error. The chain recombines TRBV7-3 with TRBJ2-1, with TRBD1 matching 7 bases. From germline, CDR1 is SGHTA and CDR2 FQGTGA. The CDR3 length is 16 residues. CDR3: CASSSWGQSSCNEQFF. CDR3 coding DNA: TGTGCCAGCAGCTCATGGGGACAGAGCTCCTGCAATGAGCAGTTCTTC.

This clonotype was seen at least ten times. The chain recombines TRBV30 with TRBJ1-3, with a tentative D call TRBD1 (5 bases). There are 14 residues in the CDR3. Looked up from germline, CDR1 is GTSNPN and CDR2 is SVGIG (reference sequence). V gave up 1 base and J gave up 4 bases, with 11 bases separating them. CDR3 protein: CAWSGGTSGNTIYF. In nucleotides, the CDR3 is TGTGCCTGGAGTGGCGGGACTTCGGGAAACACCATATATTTT. Full variable domain (remainder filled in from reference TRBV30 and TRBJ1-3): SQTIHQWPATLVQPVGSPLSLECTVEGTSNPNLYWYRQAAGRGLQLLFYSVGIGQISSEVPQNLSASRPQDRQFILSSKKLLLSDSGFYLCAWSGGTSGNTIYFGEGSWLTVV.

At least ten counts were recorded for this clonotype. This chain uses TRBV7-3 with TRBJ2-2; 7 bases align to TRBD2. After removal of 5 bases from V and 0 bases from J, the junction contained 9 bases not matched to a gene. CDR1 is SGHTA, CDR2 FQGTGA, per germline. The CDR3 runs 17 residues. CDR3 in amino acids: CASSRDLAVANTGELFF. CDR3 in DNA: TGTGCCAGCAGCAGGGATCTAGCGGTCGCGAACACCGGGGAGCTGTTTTTT. The complete variable domain, with remaining parts taken from reference TRBV7-3 and TRBJ2-2, reads GAGVSQTPSNKVTEKGKYVELRCDPISGHTALYWYRQSLGQGPEFLIYFQGTGAADDSGLPNDRFFAVRPEGSVSTLKIQRTERGDSAVYLCASSRDLAVANTGELFFGEGSRLTVL.

This clonotype has just a few counts. The genes are TRBV30 and TRBJ2-5; TRBD2 aligns across 7 bases. J was trimmed by 1 base and V by 3 bases; bases with no gene match: 5. This CDR3 has 14 residues. Germline CDR1 reads GTSNPN; CDR2 reads SVGIG (reference sequence). CDR3 sequence: CAWRLALIQETQYF. The CDR3 DNA reads as TGTGCCTGGAGACTAGCGTTAATCCAAGAGACCCAGTACTTC.

Comments on this clonotype: The junction shows a germline mismatch at one end, possibly a read error. J is TRBJ2-1 and V is TRBV9; TRBD2 agrees at 13 bases. CDR1 is SGDLS, CDR2 YYNGEE, per germline. The CDR3 has 17 residues. CDR3 in amino acids: CASSVSSGLAGRDEQLF. DNA of the CDR3: TGTGCCAGCAGCGTATCTTCGGGACTAGCGGGAAGGGATGAGCAGCTCTTC.

There are a few counts of this clonotype. The CDR3 coding sequence is TGCGCCAGCAGCTTGACGGGGGCGCATACGCAGTATTTT. Amino acids: CASSLTGAHTQYF. J is TRBJ2-3 and V is TRBV5-1; D assignment may be TRBD1 or TRBD2 (6 bases each). Germline CDR1 is SGHRS and CDR2 is YFSETQ. There are 13 residues in the CDR3. V shed 1 base and J shed 7 bases, with 10 bases lying between them.

This clonotype was seen ten or more times. The chain links TRBV20-1 to TRBJ1-5; unclear D gene. Trimming cost V 2 bases and J 5 bases, with 10 bases left between them. Per the germline V gene, CDR1 is DFQATT and CDR2 is SNEGSKA (reference sequence). This CDR3 spans 13 amino acids. The CDR3 DNA is TGCAGTGCTAGACCGCGCAGGTATCAGCCCCAGCATTTT. This encodes CSARPRRYQPQHF.